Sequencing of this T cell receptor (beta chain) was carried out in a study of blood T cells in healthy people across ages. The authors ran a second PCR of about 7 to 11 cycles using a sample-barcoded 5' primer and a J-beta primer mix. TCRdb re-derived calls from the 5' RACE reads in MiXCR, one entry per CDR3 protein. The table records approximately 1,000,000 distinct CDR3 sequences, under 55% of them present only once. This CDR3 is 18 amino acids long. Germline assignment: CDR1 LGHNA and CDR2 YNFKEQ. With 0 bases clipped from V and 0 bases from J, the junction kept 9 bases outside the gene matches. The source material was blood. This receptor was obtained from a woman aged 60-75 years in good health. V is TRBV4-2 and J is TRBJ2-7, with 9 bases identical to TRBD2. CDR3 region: CASSQDLSSSGVSYEQYF. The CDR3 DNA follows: TGTGCCAGCAGCCAAGACCTATCGTCTAGCGGGGTCTCCTACGAGCAGTACTTC.